This T cell receptor beta chain is from a study of Ad26.COV2.S vaccination and SARS-CoV-2 variants. Looking at the study overall: Ad26.COV2.S was injected intramuscularly once or twice, 56 days apart. Study-level findings and limits: Recipients of either vaccine or placebo displayed similar breadth of non-spike TCRs.

Regarding treatment: roughly 20 received Ad26.COV2.S at low or high dose, single or two shots; about 5 received placebo; per-sample allocation not given. Sample collection was performed on day 63 after the first vaccine or placebo injection. A Boston donor was an adult aged 18-55 years. Profiled with immunoSEQ multiplex PCR; TCRdb holds only in-frame clones, not every one. This sample yields about 680,000 clones, of which 89% are seen a single time; around 1.4% belongs to the top ten. Comment on this clone: Its antigen is currently unknown.

The V gene end was trimmed by 3 bases and the J gene end by 3 bases; junction bases not matched to a gene: 3. The V gene's germline CDR1 is ENHRY and CDR2 SYGVKD. This CDR3 is 16 amino acids long. The genes are TRBV10-3 and TRBJ1-6; 9 nucleotides line up with TRBD1. This sample comprised peripheral blood, obtained in a trial of Ad26.COV2.S vaccine versus placebo. The sequence derives from a person between 18 and 65 years old who received the Ad26.COV2.S COVID-19 vaccine or a placebo. CDR3 nucleotides: TGTGCCATCAGTGATGGGACAGGGATCTATAATTCACCCCTCCACTTT. Its translation is CAISDGTGIYNSPLHF.